A single sample is the source of the 6 T cell receptor beta chains below, sequenced in a study of cytomegalovirus exposure and HLA in healthy donors. PCR involved 60 Vbeta and 13 Jbeta primers. The data were produced by immunoSEQ multiplex PCR, yet TCRdb's version contains in-frame clones alone and is incomplete. The data show roughly 89,000 clones, approximately 64% seen once. The sequenced sample was PBMCs. All receptors come from a woman aged 45 to 65 in good health and CMV-seropositive.

The V gene is TRBV10-3, the J gene TRBJ1-2; D unclear. Trimming took off 4 bases at V and 4 bases at J, with 16 bases between the two ends. The germline gives CDR1 ENHRY, CDR2 SYGVKD. The CDR3 length is 15 residues. The CDR3 bases are TGTGCCATCAGTGCCACGTTTCTGACAAGCTATGGCTACACCTTC. The encoded protein is CAISATFLTSYGYTF.

J is TRBJ1-5 and V is TRBV2, with 8 bases matching TRBD1. V lost 8 bases to trimming and J lost 5 bases; unmatched junction nucleotides: 8. This CDR3 region has 14 residues. Germline V gene lookup returns CDR1 SNHLY and CDR2 FYNNEI. The CDR3, as DNA: TGTGCCAGCGGCGAGACAGGGGAGCATCAGCCCCAGCATTTT. It encodes CASGETGEHQPQHF.

The rearrangement uses TRBV15 and TRBJ1-1; 8 nucleotides align to TRBD1. The ends lost 5 bases at V and 4 bases at J; junction bases unmatched: 6. The germline CDR1 and CDR2 sequences are LNHNV and YYDKDF (reference sequence). The CDR3 is made up of 14 amino acids. CDR3 nucleotide sequence: TGTGCCACCAGCCCCCTAACAGGGGGCACTGAAGCTTTCTTT. Protein: CATSPLTGGTEAFF. The full variable domain, rest sourced from reference TRBV15 and TRBJ1-1, is DAMVIQNPRYQVTQFGKPVTLSCSQTLNHNVMYWYQQKSSQAPKLLFHYYDKDFNNEADTPDNFQSRRPNTSFCFLDIRSPGLGDTAMYLCATSPLTGGTEAFFGQGTRLTVV.

The chain couples TRBV6-5 to TRBJ2-7, with TRBD2 matching 8 bases. In germline, CDR1 is MNHEY, CDR2 SVGAGI. V trimming: 2 bases; J trimming: 6 bases; junction bases outside the gene matches: 6. The CDR3 is 14 amino acids. CDR3 residues: CASSYIGGGREQYF. CDR3 bases: TGTGCCAGCAGTTACATCGGGGGGGGCCGCGAGCAGTACTTC.

The rearrangement links TRBV29-1 to TRBJ2-5; D is ambiguous. The germline V gene has CDR1 SQVTM and CDR2 ANQGSEA. CDR3 length equals 12 residues. V shed 2 bases and J shed 3 bases, with 7 bases lying between them. The CDR3 DNA reads TGCAGCGTTGAAAGACTCGAAGAGACCCAGTACTTC. Translating it yields CSVERLEETQYF.

This clone was counted only a few times. The V call is TRBV6-5, the J call TRBJ2-3; weak D call: TRBD2 (5 bases). Trimming shortened V by 3 bases and J by 4 bases, and 11 bases separated the two germline ends. The CDR3 has 14 residues. CDR1 MNHEY and CDR2 SVGAGI come from the germline V gene. Written as DNA, the CDR3 is TGTGCCAGCAGTTATGTTTCGGGGTCAGATACGCAGTATTTT. Translation gives CASSYVSGSDTQYF.